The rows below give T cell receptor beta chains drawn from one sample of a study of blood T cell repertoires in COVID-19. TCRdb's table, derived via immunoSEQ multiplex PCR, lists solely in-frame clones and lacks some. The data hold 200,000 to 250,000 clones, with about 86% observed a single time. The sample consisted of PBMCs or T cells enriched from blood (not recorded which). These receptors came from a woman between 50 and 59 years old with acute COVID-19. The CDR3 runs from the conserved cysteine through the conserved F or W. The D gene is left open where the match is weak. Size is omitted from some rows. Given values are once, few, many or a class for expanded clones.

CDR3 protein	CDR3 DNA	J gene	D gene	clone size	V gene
CASSPSATVHNQPQHF	TGTGCCAGCTCACCATCCGCGACAGTACACAATCAGCCCCAGCATTTT	TRBJ1-5	.	.	TRBV18
CASSFTEGSGYEQYF	TGCGCCAGCAGCTTCACGGAGGGGTCGGGCTACGAGCAGTACTTC	TRBJ2-7	.	.	TRBV5-1
CASSQVLDGAGELFF	TGTGCCAGCAGCCAAGTACTAGACGGGGCCGGGGAGCTGTTTTTT	TRBJ2-2	.	.	TRBV14
CAGGRTASTDTQYF	TGTGCCGGTGGGAGGACTGCTTCCACAGATACGCAGTATTTT	TRBJ2-3	.	.	TRBV6-5
CASSLGFGINEQFF	TGTGCCAGCAGCTTAGGATTTGGCATCAATGAGCAGTTCTTC	TRBJ2-1	.	.	TRBV7-2
CAWASQGYQPQHF	TGTGCCTGGGCCTCACAGGGGTATCAGCCCCAGCATTTT	TRBJ1-5	TRBD1	.	TRBV30
CASSLKMRAPNEKLFF	TGTGCCAGCAGCTTAAAGATGAGGGCCCCTAATGAAAAACTGTTTTTT	TRBJ1-4	.	.	TRBV7-2
CASTTPAYEQYF	TGTGCCAGCACTACTCCGGCCTACGAGCAGTACTTC	TRBJ2-7	.	.	TRBV28
CASSLRERESTDTQYF	TGTGCCAGCAGCTTACGGGAGCGGGAGAGCACAGATACGCAGTATTTT	TRBJ2-3	TRBD2	.	TRBV7-9
CASSQRQGASTEAFF	TGTGCCAGCAGCCAGAGACAGGGGGCGAGCACTGAAGCTTTCTTT	TRBJ1-1	TRBD1	.	TRBV5-4
CASSTGQWRSNQPQHF	TGTGCCAGTAGTACTGGACAGTGGAGGAGCAATCAGCCCCAGCATTTT	TRBJ1-5	.	.	TRBV19
CASIGGAGNYEQYF	TGCGCCAGCATAGGGGGAGCGGGGAACTACGAGCAGTACTTC	TRBJ2-7	.	.	TRBV5-1
CASSSQGGGVTAGELFF	TGTGCCAGCAGTTCCCAGGGCGGGGGGGTGACGGCCGGGGAGCTGTTTTTT	TRBJ2-2	TRBD2	.	TRBV28
CASSRRGGGSTDTQYF	TGTGCCAGCAGCCGTCGCGGGGGGGGTAGCACAGATACGCAGTATTTT	TRBJ2-3	TRBD2	.	TRBV3-1/TRBV3-2
CASSPRILAGVNTQYF	TGTGCCAGCAGTCCCCGGATACTAGCGGGAGTGAATACGCAGTATTTT	TRBJ2-3	TRBD2	.	TRBV28
CAWSVTFFYNSPLHF	TGTGCCTGGAGTGTAACTTTCTTCTATAATTCACCCCTCCACTTT	TRBJ1-6	.	.	TRBV30
CASSGLLSNNEQFF	TGTGCCAGTTCCGGACTCCTTTCAAACAATGAGCAGTTCTTC	TRBJ2-1	.	.	TRBV19
CASSPEWGGSSPLHF	TGTGCCAGCAGTCCCGAATGGGGGGGCAGTTCACCCCTCCACTTT	TRBJ1-6	.	.	TRBV6-5
CASRGGLKEQFF	TGTGCCAGCAGGGGGGGTCTTAAGGAGCAGTTCTTC	TRBJ2-1	.	.	TRBV28
CASSLLTDTQYF	TGTGCCAGCAGCTTATTAACAGATACGCAGTATTTT	TRBJ2-3	.	few	TRBV7-9
CASSQEGREQYF	TGTGCCAGCAGCCAAGAGGGCCGCGAGCAGTACTTC	TRBJ2-7	.	.	TRBV3-1/TRBV3-2
CASSPTSGSSNQPQHF	TGTGCCAGCAGTCCCACTAGTGGTAGCAGCAATCAGCCCCAGCATTTT	TRBJ1-5	.	.	TRBV28
CASSITGSNNYGYTF	TGTGCCAGTAGTATCACAGGATCCAATAACTATGGCTACACCTTC	TRBJ1-2	.	few	TRBV19
CASSSPTGTGGAVVKGYTF	TGTGCCAGCAGTTCACCTACCGGGACAGGGGGCGCCGTAGTGAAGGGCTACACCTTC	TRBJ1-2	TRBD1	.	TRBV28
CASSGQLNEQFF	TGTGCCAGCTCAGGACAGCTGAATGAGCAGTTCTTC	TRBJ2-1	.	.	TRBV18